This entry lists 31 T cell receptor beta chains sequenced from one sample in a study of T cells in tumors after PD-1 blockade. Sequenced by immunoSEQ multiplex PCR; TCRdb stores in-frame clones only, minus some. Of approximately 59,000 clones listed, 80% were seen once; the top ten hold 13%. This material consisted of PBMCs, taken before anti-PD-1 treatment. The receptors were gathered from a human donor with basal cell carcinoma.

The chain has TRBV18 and TRBJ2-7; TRBD1 aligns across 8 bases. Germline V CDR1 and CDR2: KGHSH, LQKENI. The trim removed 6 bases at V and 5 bases at J, leaving 9 bases unmatched. CDR3 length: 14 residues. DNA of the CDR3: TGTGCCAGCTCTCACGACAGGGGCAACCACGAGCAGTACTTC. Residues: CASSHDRGNHEQYF.

This chain uses TRBV5-1 with TRBJ2-6; the D gene is possibly TRBD1 (6 bases). This CDR3 contains 17 residues. Germline values: CDR1 SGHRS, CDR2 YFSETQ. V lost 4 bases, J lost 0 bases, and 14 bases lay in between. In nucleotides, the CDR3 is TGCGCCAGCAGCACGACAGGTCCGTACTCTGGGGCCAACGTCCTGACTTTC. It is translated as CASSTTGPYSGANVLTF.

The V gene is TRBV19, the J gene TRBJ1-1; D call uncertain. CDR3 length: 13 amino acids. Germline CDR1 LNHDA, CDR2 SQIVND (reference sequence). V lost 5 bases, J lost 4 bases, and 11 bases lay in between. Here the CDR3 DNA reads TGTGCCAGTAGTTACACCTCTTCCACTGAAGCTTTCTTT. Its protein is CASSYTSSTEAFF.

The genes are TRBV19 and TRBJ2-2, with a possible D match to TRBD2 (6 bases). Between the trimmed V and J ends, which lost 5 bases and 1 base, there was a span of 11 bases. Looked up from germline, CDR1 is LNHDA and CDR2 is SQIVND (reference sequence). CDR3 length: 15 residues. CDR3 in amino acids: CASSAPGENTGELFF. CDR3 coding DNA: TGTGCCAGTAGTGCCCCGGGAGAGAACACCGGGGAGCTGTTTTTT. Complete variable domain (other parts from reference TRBV19 and TRBJ2-2): DGGITQSPKYLFRKEGQNVTLSCEQNLNHDAMYWYRQDPGQGLRLIYYSQIVNDFQKGDIAEGYSVSREKKESFPLTVTSAQKNPTAFYLCASSAPGENTGELFFGEGSRLTVL.

The rearrangement uses TRBV7-2 and TRBJ2-2, with 7 bases identical to TRBD1. The CDR3 is 15 residues long. V shed 6 bases and J 4 bases; nucleotides not matched to a gene: 8. Germline V gene lookup returns CDR1 SGHTA and CDR2 FQGNSA. CDR3 in DNA: TGTGCCAGCAGTTCGGACAGGCTAGGCACCGGGGAGCTGTTTTTT. Translated: CASSSDRLGTGELFF.

The V call is TRBV18, the J call TRBJ2-7, with D tentatively TRBD1 (5 bases). Germline V gene data show CDR1 as KGHSH and CDR2 as LQKENI. V dropped 2 bases and J dropped 3 bases, with 8 bases sitting between them. CDR3 length: 13 residues. CDR3 sequence: CASSPDDSYEQYF. The DNA of the CDR3 is TGTGCCAGCTCACCAGACGACAGCTACGAGCAGTACTTC.

This clone has just a few counts. The DNA is omitted, as the CDR3 cannot be located on it reliably, and the CDR3 follows TCRdb's listing. The rearrangement joins TRBV6-5 to TRBJ1-2; TRBD1, the table's D call, was not compared with the DNA. Both ends counted, the CDR3 spans 14 residues. Per germline, CDR1 MNHEY and CDR2 SVGAGI. This CDR3 is CASSSRWGQGACTF.

CDR3 in amino acids: CASSESSDATNEKLFF. CDR3 nucleotide sequence: TGCGCCAGCAGTGAGTCATCAGATGCAACTAATGAAAAACTGTTTTTT. V is TRBV10-2 and J is TRBJ1-4; D uncertain. The V gene lost 0 bases and the J gene lost 0 bases, with 8 bases spanning the gap. CDR3 length equals 16 residues. Germline V gene lookup returns CDR1 WSHSY and CDR2 SAAADI.

The V gene is TRBV19, the J gene TRBJ1-5; 7 bases fit TRBD1. CDR3 length: 14 amino acids. CDR1 and CDR2 from the germline V gene are LNHDA and SQIVND (reference sequence). J was trimmed by 4 bases and V by 6 bases; bases with no gene match: 6. Here the CDR3 reads CASRTGMRNQPQHF. In DNA form, the CDR3 reads TGTGCCAGTAGGACAGGGATGAGGAATCAGCCCCAGCATTTT.

This rearrangement joins TRBV5-1 to TRBJ1-1; 8 bases map to TRBD1. Looked up from germline, CDR1 is SGHRS and CDR2 is YFSETQ. The CDR3 sequence is 12 residues long. J was trimmed by 8 bases and V by 4 bases; bases with no gene match: 4. CDR3 sequence reads: CASSLRTGEAFF. The CDR3 region has the DNA TGCGCCAGCAGCCTACGGACAGGGGAAGCTTTCTTT.

This chain joins TRBV7-9 and TRBJ2-4, with TRBD2 matching over 8 bases. V dropped 5 bases and J dropped 9; count of bases not matched to a gene: 6. CDR3 length: 13 residues. Per the germline V gene, CDR1 is SEHNR and CDR2 is FQNEAQ (reference sequence). The CDR3 loop reads CASSPGGGGIQYF. The CDR3 DNA follows: TGTGCCAGCAGCCCCGGGGGGGGTGGCATTCAGTACTTC.

The rearrangement links TRBV19 to TRBJ1-5; D call uncertain. Trimming left V 5 bases short and J 1 base short, with 18 bases between. The CDR3 is made up of 17 amino acids. Looked up from germline, CDR1 is LNHDA and CDR2 is SQIVND (reference sequence). CDR3 amino acids: CASSPIVAVGSNQPQHF. CDR3 in DNA: TGTGCCAGTAGTCCGATCGTAGCAGTGGGGAGCAATCAGCCCCAGCATTTT.

The chain links TRBV19 to TRBJ1-2, with TRBD1 identical over 9 bases. The germline CDR1 and CDR2 sequences are LNHDA and SQIVND (reference sequence). The CDR3 extends over 16 amino acids. With V trimmed by 5 bases and J by 8 bases, 15 bases remained unmatched. The CDR3: CASSPNGPQGARGYTF. The CDR3 DNA reads as TGTGCCAGTAGTCCGAACGGGCCACAGGGGGCGCGGGGCTACACCTTC. The whole variable domain, filled in from reference TRBV19 and TRBJ1-2, reads DGGITQSPKYLFRKEGQNVTLSCEQNLNHDAMYWYRQDPGQGLRLIYYSQIVNDFQKGDIAEGYSVSREKKESFPLTVTSAQKNPTAFYLCASSPNGPQGARGYTFGSGTRLTVV.

The V call is TRBV6-1, the J call TRBJ2-1; 10 bases match TRBD2. The germline CDR1 and CDR2 sequences are MNHNS and SASEGT. V lost 3 bases and J lost 9; bases outside the gene matches: 8. The length of the CDR3 is 15 residues. CDR3 sequence reads: CASSEVGTSEGEQFF. CDR3 nucleotides: TGTGCCAGCAGTGAGGTGGGGACTAGCGAGGGTGAGCAGTTCTTC.

DNA for the CDR3: TGTGCCAGCAGCGCACAGGTTTCCATGAACACTGAAGCTTTCTTT. Residues: CASSAQVSMNTEAFF. This chain uses TRBV7-9 with TRBJ1-1; a possible D gene is TRBD1 (5 bases). The V gene's germline CDR1 is SEHNR and CDR2 FQNEAQ (reference sequence). V was cut by 5 bases and J by 0 bases, with 13 bases left in between. The CDR3 is 15 residues long.

This clone was found once. The V and J genes are TRBV10-3 and TRBJ2-1, with 11 bases aligning to TRBD2. The CDR3 extends over 18 amino acids. Germline loops: CDR1 ENHRY, CDR2 SYGVKD. V lost 4 bases to trimming and J lost 10 bases; unmatched junction nucleotides: 18. The CDR3 DNA reads as TGTGCCATCAGTGTTCCCCCCGGAGGGGTAGCGGGGGGGCAAGAGCAGTTCTTC. Protein sequence: CAISVPPGGVAGGQEQFF.

For the CDR3, the DNA is TGCGCCAGCAGCTCGACAGGGTCTGGGGCCAACGTCCTGACTTTC. Residues: CASSSTGSGANVLTF. The chain carries TRBV5-1 and TRBJ2-6; 7 bases are a match to TRBD1. CDR1 is SGHRS and CDR2 is YFSETQ in the germline V gene. Germline trimming cut 3 bases from V and 1 base from J; bases unmatched to any gene: 1. The CDR3 is made up of 15 amino acids.

The chain uses TRBV5-1 and TRBJ2-1, with D unclear. V lost 0 bases to trimming and J lost 8 bases, with 6 bases between them. Germline loops: CDR1 SGHRS, CDR2 YFSETQ. The CDR3 totals 12 residues. The CDR3 protein is CASSLGAHEQFF. Written as DNA, the CDR3 is TGCGCCAGCAGCTTGGGGGCCCATGAGCAGTTCTTC. The variable domain in full, completed from reference TRBV5-1 and TRBJ2-1, reads KAGVTQTPRYLIKTRGQQVTLSCSPISGHRSVSWYQQTPGQGLQFLFEYFSETQRNKGNFPGRFSGRQFSNSRSEMNVSTLELGDSALYLCASSLGAHEQFFGPGTRLTVL.

The rearrangement uses TRBV6-6 and TRBJ1-6; D is unresolved. This CDR3 has 16 amino acids. Trimming took 6 bases from V and 1 from J, leaving 13 bases between them. CDR1 is MNHNY, CDR2 SVGAGI, per germline (reference sequence). The CDR3 DNA reads as TGTGCCAGCAGCCTGGTTGCGGGATCCTATAATTCACCCCTCCACTTT. Amino acid sequence: CASSLVAGSYNSPLHF.

This rearrangement joins TRBV3-1 (or the pseudogene TRBV3-2) to TRBJ2-4; 8 bases agree with TRBD2. From germline, CDR1 is LGHDT and CDR2 YNNKEL (reference sequence). The CDR3 is made up of 19 amino acids. Unmatched junction bases numbered 15, after V lost 4 bases and J lost 1 base. DNA of the CDR3: TGTGCCAGCAGCCCGCGGGTAGCGGGGCCCCGCGCGGCCAAAAACATTCAGTACTTC. Protein product: CASSPRVAGPRAAKNIQYF.

The rearrangement uses TRBV30 and TRBJ2-4; weak D call: TRBD2 (7 bases). From germline, CDR1 is GTSNPN and CDR2 SVGIG (reference sequence). The CDR3 consists of 15 residues. The ends were cut back, 0 bases at V and 3 bases at J, with 12 bases in the middle. For the CDR3, the DNA is TGTGCCTGGAGTGTGGGGGGGGCCAGCAAAAACATTCAGTACTTC. Its protein product is CAWSVGGASKNIQYF.

The chain couples TRBV2 to TRBJ2-3; tentative D call: TRBD2 (5 bases). The V and J ends lost 2 bases and 0 bases respectively, with 9 bases between them. The length of the CDR3 is 15 residues. The germline gives CDR1 SNHLY, CDR2 FYNNEI. In DNA, the CDR3 is TGTGCCAGCAGTGAAACGGGGATTAGCACAGATACGCAGTATTTT. Translated, it gives CASSETGISTDTQYF.

V is TRBV5-5 and J is TRBJ1-4, with 7 bases lining up with TRBD1. Per germline, CDR1 SGHKS and CDR2 YYEKEE (reference sequence). This CDR3 region has 14 residues. Trimming removed 3 bases from V and 5 bases from J; junction bases left unmatched: 4. Written as DNA, the CDR3 is TGTGCCAGCAGCTCACAGGGGTTGAATGAAAAACTGTTTTTT. It codes for CASSSQGLNEKLFF. Full variable domain (remainder filled in from reference TRBV5-5 and TRBJ1-4): DAGVTQSPTHLIKTRGQQVTLRCSPISGHKSVSWYQQVLGQGPQFIFQYYEKEERGRGNFPDRFSARQFPNYSSELNVNALLLGDSALYLCASSSQGLNEKLFFGSGTQLSVL.

The chain uses TRBV28 and TRBJ1-1; no firm D call. CDR1 and CDR2 (germline): MDHEN, SYDVKM. The CDR3 runs 15 residues. V dropped 1 base and J dropped 4 bases, with 13 bases sitting between them. CDR3 in DNA: TGTGCCAGCAGTTTATTCGAAGTACGGGTCACTGAAGCTTTCTTT. Its protein is CASSLFEVRVTEAFF.

This chain joins TRBV30 and TRBJ1-1; TRBD1 matches 7 bases. The CDR3 consists of 16 residues. Per germline, CDR1 GTSNPN and CDR2 SVGIG (reference sequence). The trim removed 0 bases at V and 0 bases at J, leaving 7 bases unmatched. CDR3 region: CAWSVQGGGLNTEAFF. The DNA of the CDR3 is TGTGCCTGGAGTGTACAGGGAGGGGGCCTGAACACTGAAGCTTTCTTT.

This clone was recorded a few times. The chain employs TRBV7-9 and TRBJ2-3; maybe TRBD1 (5 bases). In germline, CDR1 is SEHNR, CDR2 FQNEAQ (reference sequence). This CDR3 comprises 15 residues. Trimming shortened V by 5 bases and J by 3 bases, and 15 bases separated the two germline ends. The CDR3 sequence: CASSQNRFGTDTQYF. In DNA form, the CDR3 reads TGTGCCAGCAGCCAGAACAGGTTTGGTACAGATACGCAGTATTTT.

This clone was detected only a few times. In the same sample, other DNA sequences code for this CDR3. The chain links TRBV18 to TRBJ1-2; possibly TRBD1 for D (5 bases). The length of the CDR3 is 14 residues. Per the germline V gene, CDR1 is KGHSH and CDR2 is LQKENI. Trimming took off 6 bases at V and 0 bases at J, with 11 bases between the two ends. As DNA, the CDR3 is TGTGCCAGCTCTCCTGGGACGGCTAACTATGGCTACACCTTC. It specifies CASSPGTANYGYTF.

This chain links TRBV6-5 with TRBJ1-3; TRBD1 aligns across 8 bases. Germline loops: CDR1 MNHEY, CDR2 SVGAGI. The CDR3 is made up of 13 amino acids. V shed 7 bases and J 4 bases; nucleotides not matched to a gene: 3. The CDR3: CASMTGVGNTIYF. The CDR3 nucleotides are TGTGCCAGCATGACAGGGGTGGGAAACACCATATATTTT.

The chain recombines TRBV6-2 or TRBV6-3 with TRBJ1-5; D unclear. V shed 5 bases and J shed 2 bases, with 16 bases lying between them. Per germline, CDR1 MNHEY and CDR2 SVGEGT. CDR3 size: 16 residues. CDR3 nucleotide sequence: TGTGCCAGCAGTCCACCAGGCCCACCCCGCAATCAGCCCCAGCATTTT. Its protein is CASSPPGPPRNQPQHF.

V gene TRBV25-1 combines with J gene TRBJ1-2; D is undetermined. Between the trimmed V and J ends, which lost 4 bases and 8 bases, there was a span of 14 bases. The CDR3 spans 13 residues. The germline gives CDR1 MGHDK, CDR2 SYGVNS. CDR3 residues: CASSGPPRAGYTF. The CDR3 region has the DNA TGTGCCAGCAGTGGACCGCCCCGAGCGGGCTACACCTTC.

Only one count was recorded for this clone. The chain employs TRBV29-1 and TRBJ2-5; a weak D match, TRBD1 (6 bases). Germline values: CDR1 SQVTM, CDR2 ANQGSEA. Deletions cut 4 bases from V and 5 bases from J, with 11 bases between. The CDR3 is 12 amino acids. The DNA of the CDR3 is TGCAGCGTTGCTGGGGGCGGGGAGACCCAGTACTTC. Its protein product is CSVAGGGETQYF.